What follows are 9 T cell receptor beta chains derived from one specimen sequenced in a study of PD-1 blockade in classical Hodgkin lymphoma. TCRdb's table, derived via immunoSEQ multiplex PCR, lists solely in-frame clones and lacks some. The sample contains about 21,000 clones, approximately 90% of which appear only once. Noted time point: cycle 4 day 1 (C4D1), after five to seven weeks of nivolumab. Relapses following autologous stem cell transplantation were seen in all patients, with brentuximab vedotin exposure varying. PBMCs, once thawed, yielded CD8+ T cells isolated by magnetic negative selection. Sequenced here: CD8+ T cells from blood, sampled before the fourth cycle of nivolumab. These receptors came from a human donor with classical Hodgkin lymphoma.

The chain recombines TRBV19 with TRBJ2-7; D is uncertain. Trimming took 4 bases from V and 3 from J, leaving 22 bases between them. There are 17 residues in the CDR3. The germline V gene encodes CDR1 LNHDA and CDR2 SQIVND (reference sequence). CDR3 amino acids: CASSTRWVGNQNYEQYF. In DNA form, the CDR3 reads TGTGCCAGTAGTACCAGGTGGGTGGGGAACCAAAACTACGAGCAGTACTTC.

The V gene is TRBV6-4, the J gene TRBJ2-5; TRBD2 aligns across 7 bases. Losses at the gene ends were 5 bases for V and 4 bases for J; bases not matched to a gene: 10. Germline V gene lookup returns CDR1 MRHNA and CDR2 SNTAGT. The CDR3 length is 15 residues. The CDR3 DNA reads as TGTGCCAGCAGTCCTCGAGGTTCGGGAGGAGAGACCCAGTACTTC. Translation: CASSPRGSGGETQYF.

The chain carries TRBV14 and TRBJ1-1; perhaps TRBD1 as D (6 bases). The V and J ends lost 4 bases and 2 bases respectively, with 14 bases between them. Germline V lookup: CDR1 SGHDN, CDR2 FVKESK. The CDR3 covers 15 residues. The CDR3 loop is CASSPYGQRNTEAFF. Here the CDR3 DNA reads TGTGCCAGCAGCCCCTACGGACAGAGAAACACTGAAGCTTTCTTT. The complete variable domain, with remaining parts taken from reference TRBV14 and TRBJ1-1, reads EAGVTQFPSHSVIEKGQTVTLRCDPISGHDNLYWYRRVMGKEIKFLLHFVKESKQDESGMPNNRFLAERTGGTYSTLKVQPAELEDSGVYFCASSPYGQRNTEAFFGQGTRLTVV.

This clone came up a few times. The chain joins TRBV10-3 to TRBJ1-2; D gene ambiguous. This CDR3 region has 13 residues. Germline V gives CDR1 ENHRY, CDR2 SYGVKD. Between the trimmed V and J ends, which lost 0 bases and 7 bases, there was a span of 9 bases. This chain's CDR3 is CAISESSGSGYTF. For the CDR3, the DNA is TGTGCCATCAGTGAGTCTTCGGGGAGTGGCTACACCTTC.

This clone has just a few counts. The CDR3 bases are TGTGCCAGCACCCCTTTGGCTGAAGCTTTCTTT. Amino acid sequence: CASTPLAEAFF. The chain carries TRBV7-9 and TRBJ1-1; D gene uncertain. The V gene lost 7 bases and the J gene lost 6 bases, with 9 bases spanning the gap. Germline V lookup: CDR1 SEHNR, CDR2 FQNEAQ (reference sequence). The CDR3 spans 11 residues.

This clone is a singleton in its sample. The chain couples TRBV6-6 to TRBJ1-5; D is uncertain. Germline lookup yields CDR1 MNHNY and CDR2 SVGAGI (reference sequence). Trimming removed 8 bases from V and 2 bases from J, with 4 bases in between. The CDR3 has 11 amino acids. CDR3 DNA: TGTGCCAGCGGAGGCAATCAGCCCCAGCATTTT. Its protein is CASGGNQPQHF.

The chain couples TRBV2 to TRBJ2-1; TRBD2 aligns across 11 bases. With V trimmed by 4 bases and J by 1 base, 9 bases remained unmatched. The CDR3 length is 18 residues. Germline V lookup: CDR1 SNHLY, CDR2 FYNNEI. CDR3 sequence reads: CASSGNFGTSGSYNEQFF. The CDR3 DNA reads TGTGCCAGCAGTGGCAACTTCGGGACTAGCGGTTCCTACAATGAGCAGTTCTTC.

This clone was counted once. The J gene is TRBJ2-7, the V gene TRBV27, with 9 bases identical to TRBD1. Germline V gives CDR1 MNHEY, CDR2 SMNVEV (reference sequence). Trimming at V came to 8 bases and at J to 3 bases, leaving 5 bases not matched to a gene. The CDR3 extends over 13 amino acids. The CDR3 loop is CASAGQGDYEQYF. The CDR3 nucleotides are TGTGCCAGCGCGGGACAGGGCGACTACGAGCAGTACTTC.

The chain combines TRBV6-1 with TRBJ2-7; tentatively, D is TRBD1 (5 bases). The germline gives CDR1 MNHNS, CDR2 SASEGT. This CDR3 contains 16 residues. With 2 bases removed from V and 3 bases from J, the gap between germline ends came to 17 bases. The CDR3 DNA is TGTGCCAGCAGTGAATTGAGCGACAGATTTTTCTACGAGCAGTACTTC. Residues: CASSELSDRFFYEQYF.